This T cell receptor (beta chain) originates from a study of PD-1 blockade in classical Hodgkin lymphoma. Overall study context: Patients got intravenous nivolumab 3 mg/kg every 2 weeks. Study findings and constraints: Patients who responded completely had about the same baseline diversity as newly diagnosed patients. Repertoire difference causes, possibly disease activity or prior therapy, remain undefined. Only CD4+ TCR diversity, not CD8+, had risen significantly by C4D1.

For this clone: The antigen is undetermined.

TCRdb keeps only in-frame clones here, not all; method: immunoSEQ multiplex PCR. This sample has around 45,000 clones, with around 76% found just once. CDR1 and CDR2 (germline): SGHTS, YDEGEE. CDR3 length: 15 amino acids. V dropped 4 bases and J dropped 8; count of bases not matched to a gene: 9. Patients all relapsed after autologous stem cell transplantation, and there was variation in brentuximab vedotin exposure. The specimen was peripheral blood mononuclear cells (PBMCs), collected before the second cycle of nivolumab. This chain joins TRBV5-8 and TRBJ2-1; the match to TRBD1 covers 10 bases. This clonotype was obtained from a human donor with classical Hodgkin lymphoma. Here the CDR3 reads CASSRGTGVNHEQFF. CDR3 sequence (DNA): TGTGCCAGCAGCCGGGGGACAGGGGTAAACCATGAGCAGTTCTTC.